The 14 T cell receptor beta chains in this list originate from one sample, sequenced in a study of cytomegalovirus exposure and HLA in healthy donors. 13 Jbeta primers and 60 Vbeta primers were used for the PCR. Measured with immunoSEQ multiplex PCR; TCRdb has only the in-frame clones, and not every one. The sample shows under 200,000 clones, roughly 80% of them seen only once. The source material was PBMCs. Every receptor here comes from a human donor in good health.

The table lists this clone with a count of one. J is TRBJ2-1 and V is TRBV18, with TRBD2 matching 9 bases. The V segment lost 1 base and the J segment 0 bases; nucleotides outside the gene matches: 10. The CDR3 has 19 amino acids. Germline V gene data show CDR1 as KGHSH and CDR2 as LQKENI. The CDR3 spells CASSPRSLSRGGSYNEQFF. Written as DNA, the CDR3 is TGTGCCAGCTCACCACGTTCGCTTTCGCGGGGGGGCTCCTACAATGAGCAGTTCTTC.

The chain uses TRBV7-2 and TRBJ2-5; 8 bases match TRBD1. This CDR3 region has 15 residues. With V trimmed by 3 bases and J by 4 bases, 7 bases remained unmatched. Germline assignment: CDR1 SGHTA and CDR2 FQGNSA. This CDR3 reads CASSFTPTGGETQYF. The CDR3 DNA sequence: TGTGCCAGCAGCTTTACTCCTACAGGGGGAGAGACCCAGTACTTC. The entire variable domain, with the rest obtained from reference TRBV7-2 and TRBJ2-5, is as follows: GAGVSQSPSNKVTEKGKDVELRCDPISGHTALYWYRQSLGQGLEFLIYFQGNSAPDKSGLPSDRFSAERTGGSVSTLTIQRTQQEDSAVYLCASSFTPTGGETQYFGPGTRLLVL.

The chain combines TRBV11-1 with TRBJ2-5; TRBD1 matches at 9 bases. Germline CDR1 SGHAT, CDR2 FQDESV (reference sequence). V trimming: 3 bases; J trimming: 0 bases; junction bases outside the gene matches: 14. CDR3 length equals 19 residues. The CDR3 DNA follows: TGTGCCAGCAGCTTTGGGGACAGGGTACCTCGGACGCACCAAGAGACCCAGTACTTC. It is translated as CASSFGDRVPRTHQETQYF.

The chain employs TRBV7-6 and TRBJ2-3; tentatively, D is TRBD1 (6 bases). This CDR3 has 16 amino acids. Trimming took 4 bases from V and 2 from J, leaving 16 bases between them. Germline CDR1 SGHVS, CDR2 FNYEAQ. The CDR3 DNA reads as TGTGCCAGCAGCTCACCCCCCGGGACATTCACAGATACGCAGTATTTT. This sequence encodes CASSSPPGTFTDTQYF.

A single count supports this clone. The V gene is TRBV5-4, the J gene TRBJ2-7, with a weak D call TRBD2 (6 bases). Germline V gene lookup returns CDR1 SGHNT and CDR2 YYREEE (reference sequence). The CDR3 totals 15 residues. With 0 bases removed from V and 3 bases from J, the gap between germline ends came to 13 bases. In nucleotides, the CDR3 is TGTGCCAGCAGCTTGGGGGGTCAGCGGGTCTACGAGCAGTACTTC. Its protein is CASSLGGQRVYEQYF.

J is TRBJ1-4 and V is TRBV7-9; the match to TRBD1 covers 8 bases. CDR3 length: 14 amino acids. V shed 7 bases, J shed 7 bases, and the junction held 8 bases outside the gene matches. Per germline, CDR1 SEHNR and CDR2 FQNEAQ (reference sequence). Written as DNA, the CDR3 is TGTGCCAGCACACCGACAGGGGAGGGTGAAAAACTGTTTTTT. Protein product: CASTPTGEGEKLFF.

V and J are TRBV9 and TRBJ2-1; 9 bases are a match to TRBD2. The CDR3 totals 15 residues. V shed 5 bases and J 2 bases; nucleotides not matched to a gene: 5. In germline, CDR1 is SGDLS, CDR2 YYNGEE. The CDR3 DNA reads as TGTGCCAGCAGTTTGCGGGGGGGCGCCTACAATGAGCAGTTCTTC. Its translation is CASSLRGGAYNEQFF.

The sample holds one count of this clone. This sequence joins TRBV28 and TRBJ2-2, with D possibly TRBD1 on 5 matching bases. Germline V lookup: CDR1 MDHEN, CDR2 SYDVKM. The CDR3 is 15 residues long. Deletions cut 7 bases from V and 0 bases from J, with 12 bases between. The CDR3: CASIDSFANTGELFF. The DNA of the CDR3 is TGTGCCAGCATCGACAGTTTCGCGAACACCGGGGAGCTGTTTTTT.

The V and J genes are TRBV10-3 and TRBJ2-7, with D possibly being TRBD1 (6 bases). V gave up 3 bases and J gave up 0 bases, with 12 bases separating them. Germline V CDR1 and CDR2: ENHRY, SYGVKD. The length of the CDR3 is 15 residues. DNA of the CDR3: TGTGCCATCAGTGAAGCGGACAGCAGCTCCTACGAGCAGTACTTC. As protein: CAISEADSSSYEQYF.

This clone was seen only once. The V gene is TRBV7-2, the J gene TRBJ1-5; no firm D call. This CDR3 contains 13 residues. Germline V gives CDR1 SGHTA, CDR2 FQGNSA. The V end was cut by 7 bases, the J end by 0 bases, with 7 bases between. CDR3 sequence (DNA): TGTGCCAGCACCTCACATAGCAATCAGCCCCAGCATTTT. It is translated as CASTSHSNQPQHF.

The chain links TRBV7-8 to TRBJ2-2, with unresolved D. The germline V gene encodes CDR1 SGHVS and CDR2 FQNEAQ. CDR3 length: 15 residues. Deletions cut 1 base from V and 6 bases from J, with 12 bases between. The CDR3 bases are TGTGCCAGCAGCTTAGTGGCCCTAGACTCCGGGGAGCTGTTTTTT. This gives the protein CASSLVALDSGELFF.

The chain uses TRBV9 and TRBJ2-1, with 7 positions matching TRBD2. V gave up 1 base and J gave up 7 bases; unmatched junction bases: 5. Germline CDR1 is SGDLS and CDR2 is YYNGEE. The CDR3 spans 14 residues. For the CDR3, the DNA is TGTGCCAGCAGCGTAAGCGGGACTTCTAATGAGCAGTTCTTC. Amino acids: CASSVSGTSNEQFF. The full variable domain, rest sourced from reference TRBV9 and TRBJ2-1, is DSGVTQTPKHLITATGQRVTLRCSPRSGDLSVYWYQQSLDQGLQFLIQYYNGEERAKGNILERFSAQQFPDLHSELNLSSLELGDSALYFCASSVSGTSNEQFFGPGTRLTVL.

The chain links TRBV7-6 to TRBJ2-2, with D maybe TRBD1 (6 bases). Trimming removed 1 base at V and 2 bases at J, with 11 bases between. CDR1 and CDR2 from the germline V gene are SGHVS and FNYEAQ. The CDR3 is made up of 16 amino acids. The CDR3 here is CASSLGTGSNTGELFF. In DNA form, the CDR3 reads TGTGCCAGCAGCTTAGGTACAGGGTCCAACACCGGGGAGCTGTTTTTT.

The genes are TRBV6-5 and TRBJ1-4; D unresolved. Per the germline V gene, CDR1 is MNHEY and CDR2 is SVGAGI. The CDR3 is made up of 11 amino acids. V dropped 5 bases and J dropped 11 bases, with 9 bases sitting between them. This chain's CDR3 is CASSEEWKLFF. The CDR3 bases are TGTGCCAGCAGTGAAGAGTGGAAACTGTTTTTT.